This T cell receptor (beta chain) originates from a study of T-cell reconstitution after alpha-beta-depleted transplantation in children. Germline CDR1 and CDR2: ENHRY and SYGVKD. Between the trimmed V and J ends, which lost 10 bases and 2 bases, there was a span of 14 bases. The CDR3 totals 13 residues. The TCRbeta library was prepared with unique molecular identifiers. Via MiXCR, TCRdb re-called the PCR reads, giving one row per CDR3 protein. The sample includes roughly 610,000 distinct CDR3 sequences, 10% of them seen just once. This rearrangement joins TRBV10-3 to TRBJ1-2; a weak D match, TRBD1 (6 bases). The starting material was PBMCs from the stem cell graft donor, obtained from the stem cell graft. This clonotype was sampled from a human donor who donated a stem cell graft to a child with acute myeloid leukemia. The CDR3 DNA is TGTGCCACCCCGGGAGGGGGGAACTATGGCTACACCTTC. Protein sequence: CATPGGGNYGYTF.